What follows are 14 T cell receptor beta chains derived from one specimen sequenced in a study of shared clonotypes between healthy human individuals (TCRdb year 2020). Libraries were prepared through the immunoSEQ multiplex PCR assay. TCRdb re-hosts the immuneACCESS table, in-frame sequences only. Its copies lack some clones; in the studies checked, an unresolved V gene accounts for under half of them, and the cause for the rest is not known. Across this sample there are about 670,000 clones, with about three quarters seen only once. 1.8% of the sample goes to the ten largest clones. The sample was memory CD4+ T cells sorted from blood. The cell subset or site label corresponds to: CD45RA-negative fraction. The receptors derive from a young woman in good health.

For the CDR3, the DNA is TGCAGCGTAGGGACTAGCGAGAACAATGAGCAGTTCTTC. Protein sequence: CSVGTSENNEQFF. V gene TRBV29-1 combines with J gene TRBJ2-1, with 10 nucleotides matching TRBD2. V trimming: 6 bases; J trimming: 5 bases; junction bases outside the gene matches: 4. Germline V gives CDR1 SQVTM, CDR2 ANQGSEA. CDR3 length: 13 residues.

This clone was recorded once. The CDR3 sequence: CASSPDVGRNEKLFF. The CDR3 bases are TGTGCCAGCAGCCCGGATGTCGGGCGGAATGAAAAACTGTTTTTT. The chain joins TRBV7-8 to TRBJ1-4; D call uncertain. The CDR3 totals 15 residues. The V end was cut by 5 bases, the J end by 5 bases, with 15 bases between. The germline V gene has CDR1 SGHVS and CDR2 FQNEAQ.

This rearrangement joins TRBV29-1 to TRBJ2-3, with 9 bases identical to TRBD2. The CDR3 covers 14 residues. V was clipped by 4 bases and J by 5 bases; unmatched bases: 7. Looked up from germline, CDR1 is SQVTM and CDR2 is ANQGSEA. The CDR3: CSVVAGGPRDTQYF. The CDR3 region has the DNA TGCAGCGTTGTGGCGGGAGGGCCAAGAGATACGCAGTATTTT.

The chain carries TRBV11-2 and TRBJ1-1; 7 bases are a match to TRBD1. The CDR3 totals 12 residues. Germline V CDR1 and CDR2: SGHAT, FQNNGV. V lost 5 bases and J lost 7; bases outside the gene matches: 4. In DNA form, the CDR3 reads TGTGCCAGCAGCATACAGGGGATTGAAGCTTTCTTT. Protein sequence: CASSIQGIEAFF.

This clone was seen many times. The rearrangement links TRBV7-3 to TRBJ1-2; D unresolved. Germline V gene sequence: CDR1 SGHTA, CDR2 FQGTGA. This CDR3 is 15 amino acids long. The ends were cut back, 0 bases at V and 8 bases at J, with 16 bases in the middle. The CDR3 DNA reads as TGTGCCAGCAGCTTAACGCCGGGCGGGGTGATCGGCTACACCTTC. This encodes CASSLTPGGVIGYTF.

The J gene is TRBJ2-7, the V gene TRBV10-2; 10 bases agree with TRBD2. This CDR3 has 16 amino acids. Germline V gene data show CDR1 as WSHSY and CDR2 as SAAADI. With 8 bases clipped from V and 5 bases from J, the junction kept 15 bases outside the gene matches. The CDR3: CASRLGGSGRAHEQYF. Here the CDR3 DNA reads TGCGCCAGCCGGCTGGGCGGAAGCGGGAGGGCCCACGAGCAGTACTTC.

This clone was observed a few times. Other DNA sequences from this sample encode an identical CDR3 as well. V usage is TRBV7-3 and J usage is TRBJ2-7; D remains ambiguous. CDR1 and CDR2 (germline): SGHTA, FQGTGA. The CDR3 sequence is 12 residues long. Trimming took 3 bases from V and 0 from J, leaving 3 bases between them. The CDR3 DNA follows: TGTGCCAGCAGCTTCCCCTCCTACGAGCAGTACTTC. It is translated as CASSFPSYEQYF. The whole variable domain, remainder taken from reference TRBV7-3 and TRBJ2-7, is GAGVSQTPSNKVTEKGKYVELRCDPISGHTALYWYRQSLGQGPEFLIYFQGTGAADDSGLPNDRFFAVRPEGSVSTLKIQRTERGDSAVYLCASSFPSYEQYFGPGTRLTVT.

V usage is TRBV7-2 and J usage is TRBJ2-5, with a possible D match to TRBD2 (6 bases). Trimming took 4 bases from V and 5 from J, leaving 17 bases between them. The CDR3 is made up of 15 amino acids. The germline CDR1 and CDR2 sequences are SGHTA and FQGNSA. CDR3 in amino acids: CASSSWTPGRETQYF. The CDR3 DNA sequence: TGTGCCAGCAGCTCGTGGACTCCGGGGAGGGAGACCCAGTACTTC.

The genes are TRBV5-4 and TRBJ2-2; tentative D call: TRBD2 (5 bases). Germline V gene sequence: CDR1 SGHNT, CDR2 YYREEE (reference sequence). This CDR3 has 15 residues. Trimming stripped 3 bases from V and 0 bases from J, with 9 bases between. CDR3 DNA: TGTGCCAGCAGCTCACTAGTATCGAACACCGGGGAGCTGTTTTTT. This encodes CASSSLVSNTGELFF.

This clone was counted a few times. The chain has TRBV7-3 and TRBJ2-3, with TRBD2 as a possible D gene (5 bases). The CDR3 totals 16 residues. The V end was cut by 5 bases, the J end by 6 bases, with 21 bases between. CDR1 and CDR2 from the germline V gene are SGHTA and FQGTGA. CDR3 sequence: CASSPTLVASRDTQYF. For the CDR3, the DNA is TGTGCCAGCAGCCCCACACTGGTGGCTAGCAGGGATACGCAGTATTTT.

This clone was seen more than once but under ten times. The rearrangement uses TRBV5-1 and TRBJ1-1; D perhaps matches TRBD1 (5 bases). Germline V lookup: CDR1 SGHRS, CDR2 YFSETQ. Trimming cost V 3 bases and J 7 bases, with 13 bases left between them. The CDR3 extends over 13 amino acids. The CDR3 is CASSSSRDVEAFF. Here the CDR3 DNA reads TGCGCCAGCAGCTCATCCAGGGACGTTGAAGCTTTCTTT.

This clone has just a few counts. Other DNA sequences in the same sample also yield this CDR3. This chain connects TRBV5-6 to TRBJ2-7; D is perhaps TRBD1 (5 bases). Germline V CDR1 and CDR2: SGHDT, YYEEEE. V dropped 1 base and J dropped 2 bases, with 10 bases sitting between them. This CDR3 has 14 amino acids. The CDR3 DNA follows: TGTGCCAGCAGCTTGTTAGACAGTCCCTACGAGCAGTACTTC. Its protein is CASSLLDSPYEQYF.

This chain links TRBV5-1 with TRBJ2-5, with a tentative D call TRBD1 (6 bases). The V and J ends lost 5 bases and 0 bases respectively, with 11 bases between them. Germline assignment: CDR1 SGHRS and CDR2 YFSETQ. The CDR3 runs to 14 residues. The CDR3 DNA reads TGCGCCAGCAGTGACAGGAGCTACCAAGAGACCCAGTACTTC. Amino acids: CASSDRSYQETQYF.

V usage is TRBV6-5 and J usage is TRBJ2-5; D gene uncertain. With 6 bases removed from V and 4 bases from J, the gap between germline ends came to 9 bases. This CDR3 contains 12 residues. From germline, CDR1 is MNHEY and CDR2 SVGAGI. CDR3 DNA: TGTGCCAGCAGCCCCAGGAGAGAGACCCAGTACTTC. This codes for CASSPRRETQYF.